These 7 T cell receptor beta chains share one sample of origin, sequenced in a study of cytomegalovirus exposure and HLA in healthy donors. Both 60 Vbeta primers and 13 Jbeta primers went into the PCR. The assay was immunoSEQ multiplex PCR, and TCRdb's table has in-frame clones only and misses some. The data contain some 40,000 clones, 55% to 75% of them singletons. The sample was PBMCs. All receptors come from a man aged 55 to 70 in good health and CMV-seropositive.

V usage is TRBV7-6 and J usage is TRBJ2-7; 10 bases line up with TRBD2. The CDR3 runs to 16 residues. Germline CDR1 is SGHVS and CDR2 is FNYEAQ. V shed 1 base and J 0 bases; nucleotides not matched to a gene: 3. The CDR3 sequence: CASSLGAGGTSYEQYF. Here the CDR3 DNA reads TGTGCCAGCAGCTTAGGAGCGGGAGGGACCTCCTACGAGCAGTACTTC.

This clone was detected once. The rearrangement joins TRBV4-1 to TRBJ2-2; D possibly corresponds to TRBD2 (6 bases). The CDR3 extends over 17 amino acids. Germline V gene sequence: CDR1 MGHRA, CDR2 YSYEKL. With 0 bases removed from V and 6 bases from J, the gap between germline ends came to 17 bases. CDR3 residues: CASSQDPTSLFPGELFF. The CDR3 bases are TGCGCCAGCAGCCAAGATCCCACTAGCTTGTTCCCCGGGGAGCTGTTTTTT.

This clone has only a few counts. This sample also contains other DNA sequences that code for the same CDR3. The chain uses TRBV4-3 and TRBJ2-5; 8 bases line up with TRBD2. Losses at the gene ends were 4 bases for V and 5 bases for J; bases not matched to a gene: 9. This CDR3 comprises 15 residues. Germline CDR1 reads LGHNA; CDR2 reads YSLEER. The CDR3 here is CASSLSGGMGETQYF. CDR3 coding DNA: TGCGCCAGCAGCCTATCGGGGGGGATGGGGGAGACCCAGTACTTC.

This chain links TRBV7-9 with TRBJ1-2, with 8 positions matching TRBD1. CDR3 length: 14 amino acids. Trimming at V came to 3 bases and at J to 3 bases, leaving 3 bases not matched to a gene. CDR1 is SEHNR, CDR2 FQNEAQ, per germline (reference sequence). CDR3 in DNA: TGTGCCAGCAGCTTTCAGGGGGCTGACTATGGCTACACCTTC. Protein sequence: CASSFQGADYGYTF.

This clone was seen a few times. The chain uses TRBV12-1 and TRBJ2-5; the D call of TRBD1 is as the table states it, not checked on the DNA. TRBV12-1 corresponds to a pseudogene. The CDR3 extends over 13 amino acids. CDR3 coding DNA: TGTGCCAGCACACAGGCGGAAGCAGAGACCCAGTACTTC. Translating it yields CASTQAEAETQYF.

V and J are TRBV28 and TRBJ1-5; TRBD1 matches at 9 bases. Germline V CDR1 and CDR2: MDHEN, SYDVKM. This CDR3 has 14 amino acids. J gave up 5 bases and V 10 bases, and 9 bases lay outside the gene matches. The CDR3 sequence is CATRQGDYYQPQHF. The CDR3 DNA sequence: TGTGCCACCCGACAGGGGGATTATTATCAGCCCCAGCATTTT. The full variable domain, completed using reference TRBV28 and TRBJ1-5, is DVKVTQSSRYLVKRTGEKVFLECVQDMDHENMFWYRQDPGLGLRLIYFSYDVKMKEKGDIPEGYSVSREKKERFSLILESASTNQTSMYLCATRQGDYYQPQHFGDGTRLSIL.

The gene calls are TRBV5-6 and TRBJ2-7; 9 bases are a match to TRBD1. Germline V lookup: CDR1 SGHDT, CDR2 YYEEEE. This CDR3 contains 17 residues. V lost 0 bases and J lost 4; bases outside the gene matches: 11. CDR3 sequence (DNA): TGTGCCAGCAGCTTGGTTCCGACAGGGGGATTTGGGTACGAGCAGTACTTC. Its protein product is CASSLVPTGGFGYEQYF.